These T cell receptor beta chains were read from a single sample in a study of T cell responses to AZD1222 COVID-19 vaccine. Measured with immunoSEQ multiplex PCR; TCRdb has only the in-frame clones, and not every one. The profile covers roughly 150,000 clones, with approximately 85% appearing a single time and around 8% taken by the ten largest. The input for sequencing was peripheral blood, taken on day 0 of AZD1222 vaccination. The receptor source for this set is an adult in good health. Each CDR3 is given with its conserved first and last residue. Fields, in order: V gene, J gene, CDR3 protein.

TRBV2	TRBJ1-2	CASKIQALNYGYTF
TRBV6-6	TRBJ1-4	CASSKRTGATNEKLFF
TRBV28	TRBJ2-5	CASSLLLGVGQETQYF
TRBV7-9	TRBJ1-3	CASTYGAGTSGNTIYF
TRBV2	TRBJ2-7	CASSAQHYEQYF
TRBV27	TRBJ1-6	CASSLGENSPLHF
TRBV12-3/TRBV12-4	TRBJ1-2	CASSHRADGYTF
TRBV7-2	TRBJ2-1	CASSSLDGGIEQFF
TRBV3-1/TRBV3-2	TRBJ2-1	CASSGGISDNEQFF
TRBV29-1	TRBJ1-1	CSVEGQYMNTEAFF
TRBV10-3	TRBJ2-2	CATLQNTGELFF
TRBV4-1	TRBJ1-4	CASSQIQGAEKLFF
TRBV3-1/TRBV3-2	TRBJ1-1	CASSDGDRDDEAFF
TRBV7-9	TRBJ1-1	CASSSPGQGNTEAFF
TRBV4-2	TRBJ1-1	CASSREQTPGTEAFF
TRBV6-5	TRBJ2-7	CASSLHSGRYEQYF
TRBV5-1	TRBJ1-2	CASRTDPNYGYTF
TRBV14	TRBJ2-3	CASSQDGPSNPIKPDTQYF
TRBV6-2/TRBV6-3	TRBJ1-1	CASSYGVGSTEAFF
TRBV5-1	TRBJ2-5	CASSPRADRGLTETQYF
TRBV28	TRBJ1-6	CASSPLGKGSPLHF
TRBV5-4	TRBJ2-2	CASSLPGQPNTGELFF
TRBV11-1	TRBJ2-1	CASSRGTGSEQFF
TRBV4-1	TRBJ2-7	CASSQLQGGSYEQYF
TRBV27	TRBJ2-7	CASSPIGIAGWYEQYF
TRBV7-9	TRBJ1-1	CASSLAVYTEAFF
TRBV11-2	TRBJ1-4	CASRGYATNEKLFF
TRBV19	TRBJ1-5	CASSITKTGGDQPQHF
TRBV7-2	TRBJ1-2	CASSLDRVGYGYTF
TRBV11-2	TRBJ2-5	CASTQGRGREGHQETQYF
TRBV18	TRBJ1-2	CASSPPGGYYGYTF
TRBV2	TRBJ1-6	CASSLMGPDNSPLHF
TRBV3-1/TRBV3-2	TRBJ2-7	CASSQASDYEQYF
TRBV24-1	TRBJ2-4	CATSDLAGEVNIQYF
TRBV6-2/TRBV6-3	TRBJ2-1	CASSHPSRLAGNEQFF
TRBV9	TRBJ1-2	CASTKGARGYTF
TRBV7-9	TRBJ2-2	CASSEQGGGELFF
TRBV7-2	TRBJ1-2	CASSLEGSRQDGYTF
TRBV20-1	TRBJ2-3	CSAYTDTQYF
TRBV7-9	TRBJ2-3	CASSPSPLGGGTDTQYF
TRBV19	TRBJ1-5	CASSPASGNQPQHF